This TCR beta chain was identified during a study of blood T cell repertoires in COVID-19 (dated by TCRdb to about 2020). Regarding the complete study: Samples from collaborators originated in the United States, Italy and Spain and spanned both the acute and convalescent phases of COVID-19. The prospective study material was composed of cDNA or gDNA derived from T cells, B-cell-depleted T cells, or PBMCs. The sample metadata nearly always contained a de-identified subject ID, COVID-19 status, age in years and sex. Deeply sampled blood TCRbeta repertoires from subjects exposed to, actively infected with, or recovered from COVID-19 were included in the dataset. HLA class I and class II types, where available, came from metadata supplied by the sample provider rather than from assay-based typing. The repertoires were made available in a free public database intended to serve as a resource for research on the immune response to SARS-CoV-2. The samples were drawn from the first 160 participants of the ongoing ImmuneRACE study and from 950 to 1,500 subjects provided by 6 global collaborators. The full study reports these points: How much clinical and demographic metadata was included differed by source and by participant, and the metadata was provided uncurated.

The immunoSEQ Assay, a bias-controlled multiplex PCR, was used to amplify TCRbeta CDR3 regions from genomic DNA. As for the authors' bioinformatics: Within the assay, amplification of reference gene primers was used to estimate how many nucleated cells each sample contained. To quantify the absolute abundance of each unique TCRbeta CDR3 rearrangement, sequence reads were collapsed and filtered. For each sample, productive Simpson clonality was calculated as the square root of Simpson's diversity index over productive rearrangements. The table was pulled from immuneACCESS by TCRdb, which kept in-frame rearrangements only. Such tables lose some clones; where checked, under half of the loss comes from unresolved V genes, and the rest has no known cause. That table furnishes V, J and clone size, whereas the DNA furnished D and trimming. Counted in this sample were 150,000 to 200,000 clones; 70% to 90% of them appeared once. The ten biggest clones cover approximately 2% of the sample.

V sheds 6 bases and J sheds 0 bases, leaving 12 bases between their ends. Inclusive of the bounding cysteine and phenylalanine, the CDR3 is 14 residues long. Only the CDR3 portion is preserved as DNA: 42 bases, with reading frame beginning at the first base. CDR1 and CDR2, per the germline V gene, are MNHEY and SVGAGI. Details on this clone: Its cognate antigen has yet to be identified. No base qualities exist here, and no much larger clone lies one base off it.

A second Seattle source provided samples from volunteer blood donors who had recovered from COVID-19. Collaborating institutions collected whole blood in K2EDTA tubes following their own protocols. For TCRbeta analysis, collaborators shipped samples as frozen whole blood, isolated PBMCs, or DNA extracted from either of those sample types. The sample comprised peripheral blood. The chain links TRBV6-5 with TRBJ2-7; the D segment cannot be called with confidence. The TCR was taken from a young man who had recovered from COVID-19. The nucleotide sequence is TGTGCCAGCAGCATGGCAGGTGACTCCTACGAGCAGTACTTC. Its protein product is CASSMAGDSYEQYF.